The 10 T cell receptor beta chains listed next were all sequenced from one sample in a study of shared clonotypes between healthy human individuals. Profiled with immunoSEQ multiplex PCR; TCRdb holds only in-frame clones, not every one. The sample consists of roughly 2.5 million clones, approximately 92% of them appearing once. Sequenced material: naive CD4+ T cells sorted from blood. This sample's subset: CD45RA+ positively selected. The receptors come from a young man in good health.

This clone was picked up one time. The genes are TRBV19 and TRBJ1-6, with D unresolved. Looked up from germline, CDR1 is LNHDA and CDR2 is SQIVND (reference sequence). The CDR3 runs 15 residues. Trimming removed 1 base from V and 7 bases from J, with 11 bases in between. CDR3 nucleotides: TGTGCCAGTAGTATAGGGGTTTTTGGGAATTCACCCCTCCACTTT. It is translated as CASSIGVFGNSPLHF.

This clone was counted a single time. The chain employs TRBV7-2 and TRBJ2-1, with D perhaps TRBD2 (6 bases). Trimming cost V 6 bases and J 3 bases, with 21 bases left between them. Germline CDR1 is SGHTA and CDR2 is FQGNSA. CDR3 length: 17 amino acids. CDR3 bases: TGTGCCAGCAGGCCGGTGCTCGGCGGGAATAACTACAATGAGCAGTTCTTC. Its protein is CASRPVLGGNNYNEQFF.

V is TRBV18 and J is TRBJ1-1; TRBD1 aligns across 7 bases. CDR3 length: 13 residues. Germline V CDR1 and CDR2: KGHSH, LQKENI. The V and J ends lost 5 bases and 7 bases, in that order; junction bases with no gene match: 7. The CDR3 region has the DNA TGTGCCAGCTCATCCGGACAGGCGCTTGAAGCTTTCTTT. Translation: CASSSGQALEAFF.

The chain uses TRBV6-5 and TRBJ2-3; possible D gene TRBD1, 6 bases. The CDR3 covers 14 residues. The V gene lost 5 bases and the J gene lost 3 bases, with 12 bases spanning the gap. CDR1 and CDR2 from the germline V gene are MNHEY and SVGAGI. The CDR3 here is CASSRRTATDTQYF. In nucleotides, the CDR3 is TGTGCCAGCAGTCGCCGGACAGCGACAGATACGCAGTATTTT.

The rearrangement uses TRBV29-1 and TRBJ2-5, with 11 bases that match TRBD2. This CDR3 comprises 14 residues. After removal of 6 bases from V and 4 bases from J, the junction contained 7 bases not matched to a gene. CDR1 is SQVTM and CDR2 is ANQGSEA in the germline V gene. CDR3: CSVLLAGAGETQYF. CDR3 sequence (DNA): TGCAGCGTCTTACTAGCGGGGGCGGGAGAGACCCAGTACTTC.

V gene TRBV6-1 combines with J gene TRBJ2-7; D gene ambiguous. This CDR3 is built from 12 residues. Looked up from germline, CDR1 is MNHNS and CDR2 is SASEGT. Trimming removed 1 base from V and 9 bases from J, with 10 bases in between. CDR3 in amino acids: CASSEESRVQYF. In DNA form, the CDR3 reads TGTGCCAGCAGTGAAGAATCAAGGGTGCAGTACTTC.

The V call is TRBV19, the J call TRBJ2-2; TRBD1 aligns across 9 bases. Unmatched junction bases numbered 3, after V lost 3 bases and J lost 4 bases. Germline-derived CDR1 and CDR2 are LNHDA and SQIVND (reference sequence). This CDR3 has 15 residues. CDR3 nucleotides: TGTGCCAGTAGTATCGGACAGGGGATCACCGGGGAGCTGTTTTTT. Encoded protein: CASSIGQGITGELFF.

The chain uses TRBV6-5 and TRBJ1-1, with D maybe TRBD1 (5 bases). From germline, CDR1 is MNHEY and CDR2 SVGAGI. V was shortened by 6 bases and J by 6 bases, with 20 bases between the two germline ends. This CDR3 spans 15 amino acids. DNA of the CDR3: TGTGCCAGCAGCCCCAGGGTCATGAATTTCCCTGAAGCTTTCTTT. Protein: CASSPRVMNFPEAFF.

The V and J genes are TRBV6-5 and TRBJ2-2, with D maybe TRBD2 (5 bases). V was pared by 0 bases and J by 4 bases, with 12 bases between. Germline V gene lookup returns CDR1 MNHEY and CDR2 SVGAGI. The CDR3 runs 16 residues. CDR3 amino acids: CASSYSPGGPTGELFF. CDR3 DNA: TGTGCCAGCAGTTACTCTCCGGGCGGGCCCACCGGGGAGCTGTTTTTT.

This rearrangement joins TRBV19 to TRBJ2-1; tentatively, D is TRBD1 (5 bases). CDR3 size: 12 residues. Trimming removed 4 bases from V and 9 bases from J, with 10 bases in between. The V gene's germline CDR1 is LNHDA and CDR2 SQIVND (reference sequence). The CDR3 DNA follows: TGTGCCAGTAGTACCCTTCAGGGTGAGCAGTTCTTC. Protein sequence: CASSTLQGEQFF.